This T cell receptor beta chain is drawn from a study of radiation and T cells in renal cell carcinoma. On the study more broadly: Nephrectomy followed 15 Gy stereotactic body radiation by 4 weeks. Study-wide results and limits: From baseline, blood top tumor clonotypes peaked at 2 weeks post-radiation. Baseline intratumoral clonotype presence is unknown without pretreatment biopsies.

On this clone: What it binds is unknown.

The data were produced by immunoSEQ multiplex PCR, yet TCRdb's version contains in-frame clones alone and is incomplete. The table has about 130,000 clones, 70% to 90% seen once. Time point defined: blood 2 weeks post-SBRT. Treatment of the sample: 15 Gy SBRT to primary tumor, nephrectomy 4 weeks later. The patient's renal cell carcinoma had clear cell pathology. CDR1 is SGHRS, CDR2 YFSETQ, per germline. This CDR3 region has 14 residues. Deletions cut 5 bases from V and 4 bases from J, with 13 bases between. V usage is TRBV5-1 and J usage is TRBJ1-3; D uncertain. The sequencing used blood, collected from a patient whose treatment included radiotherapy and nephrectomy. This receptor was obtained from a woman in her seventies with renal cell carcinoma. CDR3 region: CASRSTFEGNTIYF. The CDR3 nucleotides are TGCGCCAGCAGAAGCACATTCGAAGGAAACACCATATATTTT. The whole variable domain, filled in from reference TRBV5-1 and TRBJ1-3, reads KAGVTQTPRYLIKTRGQQVTLSCSPISGHRSVSWYQQTPGQGLQFLFEYFSETQRNKGNFPGRFSGRQFSNSRSEMNVSTLELGDSALYLCASRSTFEGNTIYFGEGSWLTVV.